A single sample gave rise to the 5 T cell receptor beta chains below, sequenced in a study of blood T cell repertoires in COVID-19. Sequenced by immunoSEQ multiplex PCR; TCRdb stores in-frame clones only, minus some. The repertoire has some 260,000 clones, roughly 87% of them found once; the top ten carry roughly 3%. The sample was peripheral blood. These receptors were collected from a young man with active or convalescent COVID-19.

This rearrangement joins TRBV10-3 to TRBJ2-1, with 8 bases aligning to TRBD2. V was pared by 6 bases and J by 8 bases, with 12 bases of the junction left unmatched. Germline V gene lookup returns CDR1 ENHRY and CDR2 SYGVKD. The CDR3 has 15 residues. The CDR3 sequence: CAIRGTSFSSDEQFF. CDR3 coding DNA: TGTGCCATCAGGGGGACTAGTTTCTCCTCCGATGAGCAGTTCTTC.

This clone appeared a single time. The chain uses TRBV28 and TRBJ2-5, with TRBD1 identical over 8 bases. Trimming at V came to 1 base and at J to 0 bases, leaving 13 bases not matched to a gene. The CDR3 has 19 amino acids. Germline V CDR1 and CDR2: MDHEN, SYDVKM. CDR3: CASSLSGTGAFWDQETQYF. Here the CDR3 DNA reads TGTGCCAGCAGTTTATCCGGGACAGGAGCCTTCTGGGACCAAGAGACCCAGTACTTC.

The chain has TRBV6-2 or TRBV6-3 and TRBJ1-4; D is perhaps TRBD1 (5 bases). CDR1 is MNHEY and CDR2 is SVGEGT in the germline V gene. The V gene lost 5 bases and the J gene lost 8 bases, with 15 bases spanning the gap. The CDR3 covers 14 residues. CDR3 in DNA: TGTGCCAGCAGTCAGAATCGAAGGGGAGAAAAACTGTTTTTT. This sequence encodes CASSQNRRGEKLFF.

The chain uses TRBV29-1 and TRBJ1-4; D is ambiguous. Trimming cost V 4 bases and J 7 bases, with 16 bases left between them. Germline CDR1 and CDR2: SQVTM and ANQGSEA. The CDR3 spans 14 residues. This chain's CDR3 is CSVALGSRGEKLFF. Written as DNA, the CDR3 is TGCAGCGTTGCACTGGGGAGTCGTGGTGAAAAACTGTTTTTT.

The rearrangement uses TRBV11-2 and TRBJ1-2; 7 bases fit TRBD1. CDR1 and CDR2 from the germline V gene are SGHAT and FQNNGV. V was clipped by 4 bases and J by 4 bases; unmatched bases: 9. The CDR3 runs 15 residues. In DNA form, the CDR3 reads TGTGCCAGCAGCTCAACCAGCAGGGGGACCTATGGCTACACCTTC. Its protein product is CASSSTSRGTYGYTF.